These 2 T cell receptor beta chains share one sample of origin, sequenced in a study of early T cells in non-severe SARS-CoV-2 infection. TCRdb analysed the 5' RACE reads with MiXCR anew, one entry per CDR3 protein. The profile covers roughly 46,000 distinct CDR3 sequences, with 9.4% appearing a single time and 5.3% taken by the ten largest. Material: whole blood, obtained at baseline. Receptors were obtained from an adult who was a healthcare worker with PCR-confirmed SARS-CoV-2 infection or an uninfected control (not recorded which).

CDR3 protein: CASSPVGSGSNTGELFF. CDR3 nucleotide sequence: TGTGCCAGCAGCCCTGTCGGTAGCGGGTCGAACACCGGGGAGCTGTTTTTT. The J gene is TRBJ2-2, the V gene TRBV7-9; 7 bases align to TRBD2. V gave up 5 bases and J gave up 0 bases; unmatched junction bases: 9. In germline, CDR1 is SEHNR, CDR2 FQNEAQ (reference sequence). The CDR3 totals 17 residues.

CDR3 in DNA: TGTGCCAGCACCGACTCCTACAATGAGCAGTTCTTC. It translates to CASTDSYNEQFF. The chain has TRBV2 and TRBJ2-1; D gene ambiguous. Germline V gives CDR1 SNHLY, CDR2 FYNNEI. The germline V and J ends were trimmed by 7 bases and 0 bases, with 4 bases remaining between them. The length of the CDR3 is 12 residues. The variable domain in full, with the rest retrieved from reference TRBV2 and TRBJ2-1, is EPEVTQTPSHQVTQMGQEVILRCVPISNHLYFYWYRQILGQKVEFLVSFYNNEISEKSEIFDDQFSVERPDGSNFTLKIRSTKLEDSAMYFCASTDSYNEQFFGPGTRLTVL.